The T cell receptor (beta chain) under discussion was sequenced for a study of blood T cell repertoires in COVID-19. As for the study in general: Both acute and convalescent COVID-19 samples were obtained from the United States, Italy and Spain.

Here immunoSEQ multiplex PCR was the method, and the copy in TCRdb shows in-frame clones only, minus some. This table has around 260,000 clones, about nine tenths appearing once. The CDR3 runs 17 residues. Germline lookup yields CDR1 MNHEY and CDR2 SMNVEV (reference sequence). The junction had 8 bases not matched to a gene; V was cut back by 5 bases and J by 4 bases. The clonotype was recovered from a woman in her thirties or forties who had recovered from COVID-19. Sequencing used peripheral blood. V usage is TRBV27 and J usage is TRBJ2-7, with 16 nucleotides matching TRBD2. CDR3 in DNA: TGTGCCAGCAGTGGGCCGGGACTAGCGGGAGGGGGTTACGAGCAGTACTTC. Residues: CASSGPGLAGGGYEQYF.